This T cell receptor beta chain derives from a study of T cell responses to AZD1222 COVID-19 vaccine (dated by TCRdb to the early 2020s). About the study as a whole: Because spike-specific TCR depth and breadth did not differ between the two schedules, AZD1222 recipients who got a second dose at roughly 4 weeks were pooled with those who got a second dose at roughly 12 weeks. TCR sequencing was performed for fewer than 250 trial participants, of whom some 200 were given two doses of AZD1222 and approximately 26 were given two doses of MenACWY control vaccine. Trial participants were enrolled by age into 18-55, 56-69 and 70-plus year subgroups, with roughly 160, 29 and 62 TCR-sequenced participants respectively.

The time point label, as the study defines it: baseline before first vaccination. The vaccinee samples were drawn from two UK trials, COV001 and COV002, one of which was a single-blind randomized controlled phase 2/3 trial testing AZD1222 (ChAdOx1 nCoV-19) in healthy adults. Trial participant PBMC samples were collected at day 0 and day 28 after the second dose for TCRbeta chain sequencing. Turning to this clone: Its antigen target is currently unknown. No base quality information exists; no much larger clone differs at one position.

The CDR3 regions of human TCRbeta chains were analyzed by immunosequencing. In the source study's methods: Repertoire TCRs were checked for matches against a reference library of SARS-CoV-2-specific TCRs that had been generated using the MIRA antigen-specificity platform. Breadth was defined as the fraction of unique TCRs that were SARS-CoV-2-associated. Depth was defined as the fraction of total T cells that were SARS-CoV-2-associated. Each spike-specific TCR was assigned to its reactive spike region and to a CD4 or CD8 class using the MIRA data. Log10-transformed breadth and depth values were compared by one-way ANOVA with Sidak's multiple comparisons tests. TCRdb retrieved this table from immuneACCESS and kept in-frame rearrangements only. Not all clones are present; in checked studies, unresolved V genes account for under half, and no reason is known for the remainder. V and J calls and clone size are copied from that table; D and trimming were computed from the DNA. The sample includes fewer than 150,000 clones, with approximately 84% observed a single time. Jointly, the top ten make up roughly 3.9% of the sample.

What the authors observed across the whole study: After two AZD1222 doses, both the breadth and the depth of spike-specific TCRs were significantly higher than at day 0 and than in MenACWY recipients. Participants were mostly white British, with more females than males. The authors suggested clonal diversity may have been underestimated. Conclusions about previously exposed vaccinees are limited because only a handful of AZD1222 recipients were SARS-CoV-2 seropositive at baseline. Because no samples from the day 14 peak response were available, repertoires could be characterized only after the peak T cell response. In the small 56-69-year group, the increase in depth fell short of significance, most likely because of low power. Epitopes outside the regions mutated in the B.1.351 and B.1.1.7 variants were reportedly recognized by nearly half of the unique spike-specific TCRs. CD4 TCRs associated with the vaccine covered the entire spike protein, and the dominant responses were in regions 160-218 and 743-854.

V is pared back by 5 bases and J by 0 bases, with 8 bases lying between the germline termini. Sequences WSHSY (CDR1) and SAAADI (CDR2) are obtained from the germline V gene. Including cysteine and phenylalanine, the CDR3 has 14 amino acids. CDR3 DNA only is kept here, 42 bases in frame from base 1. The receptor chain draws on TRBV10-2 and TRBJ1-5; the D gene lacks a confident call. This sequence originates from an adult in good health. The material sequenced was peripheral blood, taken on day 0 of AZD1222 vaccination. The CDR3 is CASSSQNSNQPQHF. The DNA sequence is given as TGCGCCAGCAGTAGCCAGAATAGCAATCAGCCCCAGCATTTT.